These 22 T cell receptor beta chains share one sample of origin, sequenced in a study of T-cell memory formation after mild COVID-19. TCRdb processed the 5' RACE reads anew with MiXCR; each CDR3 protein has one entry. The repertoire holds 400,000 or so distinct CDR3 sequences, over 15% seen once, with roughly 8.4% in the top ten. The sequencing sample was made of PBMCs or a T cell subset sorted from them (not recorded which). The receptors here all came from an adult woman who had mild COVID-19 (a few samples of this study predate the infection). Cell type and time point are not known.

V and J are TRBV5-4 and TRBJ1-2; the D gene is possibly TRBD1 (6 bases). Trimming left V 4 bases short and J 8 bases short, with 15 bases between. Germline V CDR1 and CDR2: SGHNT, YYREEE (reference sequence). The CDR3 loop spans 13 amino acids. The CDR3, as DNA: TGTGCCAGCAGCAAGACAGGACTCGGAGGCTACACCTTC. Translation gives CASSKTGLGGYTF.

The chain carries TRBV7-8 and TRBJ2-3, with 12 bases aligning to TRBD2. The CDR3 covers 15 residues. Germline V lookup: CDR1 SGHVS, CDR2 FQNEAQ. V gave up 6 bases and J gave up 3 bases; unmatched junction bases: 4. The CDR3 nucleotides read TGTGCCAGCAGTTTTACTAGCGGGGGGACAGATACGCAGTATTTT. Amino acid sequence: CASSFTSGGTDTQYF.

The chain employs TRBV15 and TRBJ2-7, with 8 bases identical to TRBD2. Germline CDR1 is LNHNV and CDR2 is YYDKDF (reference sequence). The junction had 3 bases not matched to a gene; V was cut back by 3 bases and J by 2 bases. CDR3 length: 14 residues. The CDR3 nucleotides are TGTGCCACCAGCAGGCCGGGACTAGCCTACGAGCAGTACTTC. Translation gives CATSRPGLAYEQYF.

This clonotype was detected only a few times. The chain recombines TRBV14 with TRBJ1-1; 7 bases fit TRBD1. V was clipped by 3 bases and J by 11 bases; unmatched bases: 9. CDR3 length equals 13 residues. Germline CDR1 and CDR2: SGHDN and FVKESK. CDR3 DNA: TGTGCCAGCAGCCAGAGACAGGGTTGGTTCGCTTTCTTT. Amino acids: CASSQRQGWFAFF.

V usage is TRBV9 and J usage is TRBJ2-7, with D unresolved. The CDR3 has 14 amino acids. The germline V gene has CDR1 SGDLS and CDR2 YYNGEE. V gave up 0 bases and J gave up 1 base, with 8 bases separating them. The DNA for the CDR3 is TGTGCCAGCAGCGTAGCGGCCGATTCCTACGAGCAGTACTTC. It specifies CASSVAADSYEQYF.

The rearrangement links TRBV2 to TRBJ2-1, with D uncertain. The V gene lost 6 bases and the J gene lost 4 bases, with 10 bases spanning the gap. Germline V CDR1 and CDR2: SNHLY, FYNNEI. The CDR3 runs 13 residues. The CDR3 here is CASSLLQYNEQFF. CDR3 nucleotides: TGTGCCAGCAGCCTTCTTCAATACAATGAGCAGTTCTTC.

The CDR3 is CASRGTIGQENSPLHF. For the CDR3, the DNA is TGCGCCAGCAGGGGGACAATCGGACAGGAGAATTCACCCCTCCACTTT. The chain has TRBV10-2 and TRBJ1-6; TRBD1 matches 7 bases. The germline gives CDR1 WSHSY, CDR2 SAAADI. The CDR3 has 16 amino acids. Trimming at V came to 6 bases and at J to 7 bases, leaving 12 bases not matched to a gene.

This clonotype was seen only a few times. The chain employs TRBV7-3 and TRBJ2-7; 8 bases are shared with TRBD2. Germline loops: CDR1 SGHTA, CDR2 FQGTGA. The CDR3 spans 13 residues. V was clipped by 2 bases and J by 7 bases; unmatched bases: 4. The CDR3 is CASSLSAGVEQYF. CDR3 nucleotide sequence: TGTGCCAGCAGCTTATCAGCGGGGGTGGAGCAGTACTTC.

The rearrangement joins TRBV6-2 or TRBV6-3 to TRBJ2-2, with TRBD1 matching 9 bases. Germline trimming cut 6 bases from V and 6 bases from J; bases unmatched to any gene: 11. Germline V gives CDR1 MNHEY, CDR2 SVGEGT. This CDR3 is 16 amino acids long. The CDR3 protein is CASRQGQGVRPGELFF. The DNA for the CDR3 is TGTGCCAGCAGGCAGGGACAGGGTGTTCGTCCCGGGGAGCTGTTTTTT.

This clonotype was detected only a few times. V is TRBV29-1 and J is TRBJ1-1; D might be TRBD1 (5 bases). The CDR3 contains 14 residues. Germline CDR1 reads SQVTM; CDR2 reads ANQGSEA. Trimming removed 3 bases at V and 2 bases at J, with 13 bases between. CDR3 region: CSVDSDSPNTEAFF. The CDR3 DNA sequence: TGCAGCGTTGATTCAGACAGCCCCAACACTGAAGCTTTCTTT.

The chain carries TRBV7-2 and TRBJ1-6; 8 bases fit TRBD1. Germline V gene sequence: CDR1 SGHTA, CDR2 FQGNSA. The CDR3 loop spans 16 amino acids. V shed 2 bases, J shed 10 bases, and the junction held 10 bases outside the gene matches. The CDR3: CASSLLGGQVESPLHF. The CDR3 bases are TGTGCCAGCAGCTTATTAGGGGGACAGGTCGAATCACCCCTCCACTTT. The variable domain in full, completed from reference TRBV7-2 and TRBJ1-6, reads GAGVSQSPSNKVTEKGKDVELRCDPISGHTALYWYRQSLGQGLEFLIYFQGNSAPDKSGLPSDRFSAERTGGSVSTLTIQRTQQEDSAVYLCASSLLGGQVESPLHFGNGTRLTVT.

This chain joins TRBV20-1 and TRBJ1-2; 9 bases line up with TRBD1. This CDR3 comprises 15 residues. J was trimmed by 4 bases and V by 6 bases; bases with no gene match: 12. Germline CDR1 reads DFQATT; CDR2 reads SNEGSKA (reference sequence). The CDR3 nucleotides are TGCAGTGCCCCCGAGGGGGGACAGGGTGGCTATGGCTACACCTTC. Protein product: CSAPEGGQGGYGYTF.

There are a few counts of this clonotype. V is TRBV7-3 and J is TRBJ2-1, with 8 bases fitting TRBD2. CDR3 length equals 15 residues. CDR1 SGHTA and CDR2 FQGTGA come from the germline V gene. V gave up 4 bases and J gave up 4 bases; unmatched junction bases: 6. The CDR3 here is CASSSTGTRYNEQFF. The CDR3 DNA reads TGTGCCAGCAGCTCCACCGGGACTAGGTACAATGAGCAGTTCTTC.

There are many counts of this clonotype. V and J are TRBV3-2 and TRBJ1-1; the DNA was not compared with TRBD1, the D call given in the table. TRBV3-2 is noted as a pseudogene. This CDR3 region has 14 residues. CDR3 region: CASRYTDSQKEAFF. CDR3 DNA sequence: TGTGCCAGCAGGTATACTGACAGTCAAAAGGAAGCTTTCTTT.

This clonotype was picked up a small number of times. This rearrangement joins TRBV20-1 to TRBJ2-7; D may correspond to TRBD1 or TRBD2 (7 bases each). Germline values: CDR1 DFQATT, CDR2 SNEGSKA (reference sequence). The CDR3 extends over 14 amino acids. V was trimmed by 4 bases and J by 0 bases, leaving 13 bases between them. The CDR3 here is CSANQRDSSYEQYF. The CDR3 DNA is TGCAGTGCTAACCAGCGGGACAGCTCCTACGAGCAGTACTTC.

This sequence joins TRBV7-2 and TRBJ1-2; 8 bases agree with TRBD1. Germline trimming cut 4 bases from V and 7 bases from J; bases unmatched to any gene: 5. This CDR3 contains 13 residues. Germline CDR1 is SGHTA and CDR2 is FQGNSA. The CDR3 protein is CASSSLTGGGYTF. The CDR3 DNA sequence: TGTGCCAGCAGCTCCCTCACAGGGGGTGGCTACACCTTC.

This clonotype has a handful of counts. The chain uses TRBV7-2 and TRBJ2-7; 7 bases map to TRBD1. The CDR3 consists of 15 residues. V lost 1 base to trimming and J lost 5 bases; unmatched junction nucleotides: 8. CDR1 and CDR2 (germline): SGHTA, FQGNSA. The CDR3 here is CASSLGRGRTDEQYF. Written as DNA, the CDR3 is TGTGCCAGCAGCTTAGGTAGGGGGCGGACAGACGAGCAGTACTTC.

This chain links TRBV12-3 or TRBV12-4 with TRBJ2-2, with D perhaps TRBD2 (6 bases). V shed 6 bases and J shed 3 bases, with 8 bases lying between them. The CDR3 is 13 amino acids. The CDR3 reads CASRRGYTGELFF. CDR3 nucleotide sequence: TGTGCCAGCAGGCGGGGTTACACCGGGGAGCTGTTTTTT.

The CDR3 sequence is CSVAASGATDTQYF. For the CDR3, the DNA is TGCAGCGTTGCGGCTAGCGGGGCGACAGATACGCAGTATTTT. The genes are TRBV29-1 and TRBJ2-3; 9 bases fit TRBD2. Germline values: CDR1 SQVTM, CDR2 ANQGSEA. V gave up 4 bases and J gave up 3 bases; unmatched junction bases: 5. The length of the CDR3 is 14 residues.

This clonotype has more than one count but fewer than ten. The J gene is TRBJ1-1, the V gene TRBV4-1, with 8 bases that match TRBD1. J was trimmed by 6 bases and V by 2 bases; bases with no gene match: 8. Germline V CDR1 and CDR2: MGHRA, YSYEKL. This CDR3 comprises 15 residues. CDR3 sequence (DNA): TGCGCCAGCAGCCAACCGACAGGGGAAAGTCCTGAAGCTTTCTTT. It specifies CASSQPTGESPEAFF.

The chain couples TRBV7-9 to TRBJ2-1; 16 positions match TRBD2. The CDR3 loop spans 18 amino acids. Trimming at V came to 5 bases and at J to 4 bases, leaving 8 bases not matched to a gene. The germline gives CDR1 SEHNR, CDR2 FQNEAQ (reference sequence). CDR3 sequence reads: CASSPGTSGRAGYNEQFF. The CDR3 nucleotides are TGTGCCAGCAGCCCTGGGACTAGCGGGAGGGCCGGGTACAATGAGCAGTTCTTC.

The CDR3 loop is CASSLDLGTDTQYF. CDR3 nucleotides: TGTGCCAGCAGCTTAGACTTGGGCACAGATACGCAGTATTTT. The chain has TRBV11-2 and TRBJ2-3, with D unclear. The CDR3 sequence is 14 residues long. V gave up 0 bases and J gave up 1 base, with 5 bases separating them. Germline V gene data show CDR1 as SGHAT and CDR2 as FQNNGV.